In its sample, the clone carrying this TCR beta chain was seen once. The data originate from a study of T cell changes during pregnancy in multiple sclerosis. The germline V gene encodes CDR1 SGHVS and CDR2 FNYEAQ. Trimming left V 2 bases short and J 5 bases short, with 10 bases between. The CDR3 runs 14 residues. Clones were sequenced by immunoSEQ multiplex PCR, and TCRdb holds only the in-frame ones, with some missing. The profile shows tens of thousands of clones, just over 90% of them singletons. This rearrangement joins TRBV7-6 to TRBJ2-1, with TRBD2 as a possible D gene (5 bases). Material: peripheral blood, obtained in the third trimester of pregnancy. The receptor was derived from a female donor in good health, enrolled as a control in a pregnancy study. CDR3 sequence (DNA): TGTGCCAGCAGCTTATTTAGCGACCACAATGAGCAGTTCTTC. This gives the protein CASSLFSDHNEQFF.